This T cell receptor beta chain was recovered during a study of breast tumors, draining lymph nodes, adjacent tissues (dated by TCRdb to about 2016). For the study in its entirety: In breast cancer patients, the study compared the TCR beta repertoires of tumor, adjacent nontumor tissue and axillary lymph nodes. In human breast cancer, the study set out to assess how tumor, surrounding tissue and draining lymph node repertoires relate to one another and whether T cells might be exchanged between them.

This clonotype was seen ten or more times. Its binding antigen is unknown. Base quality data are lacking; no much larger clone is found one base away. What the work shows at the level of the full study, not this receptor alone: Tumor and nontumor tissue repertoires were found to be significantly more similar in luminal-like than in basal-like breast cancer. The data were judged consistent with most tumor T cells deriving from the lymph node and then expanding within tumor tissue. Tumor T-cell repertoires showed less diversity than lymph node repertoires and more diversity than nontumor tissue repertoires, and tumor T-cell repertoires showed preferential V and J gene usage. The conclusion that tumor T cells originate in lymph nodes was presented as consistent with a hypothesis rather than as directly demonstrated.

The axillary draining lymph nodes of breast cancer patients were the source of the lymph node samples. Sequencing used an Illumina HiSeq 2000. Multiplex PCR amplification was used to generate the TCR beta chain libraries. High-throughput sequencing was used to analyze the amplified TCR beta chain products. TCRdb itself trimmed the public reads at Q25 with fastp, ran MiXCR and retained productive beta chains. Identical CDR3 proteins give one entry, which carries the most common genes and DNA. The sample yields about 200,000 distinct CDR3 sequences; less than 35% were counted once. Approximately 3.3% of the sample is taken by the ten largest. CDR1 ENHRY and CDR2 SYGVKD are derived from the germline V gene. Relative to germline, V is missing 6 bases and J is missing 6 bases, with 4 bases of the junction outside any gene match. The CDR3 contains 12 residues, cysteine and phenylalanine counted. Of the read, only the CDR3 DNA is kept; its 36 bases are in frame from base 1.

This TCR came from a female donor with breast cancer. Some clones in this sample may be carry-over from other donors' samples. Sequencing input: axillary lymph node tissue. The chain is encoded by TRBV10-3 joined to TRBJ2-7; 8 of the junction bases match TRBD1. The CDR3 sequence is CAISPTGVEQYF. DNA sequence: TGTGCCATCAGCCCGACAGGGGTCGAGCAGTACTTC.